This T cell receptor (beta chain) was identified during a study of blood T cell repertoires in COVID-19. Across the whole study: The United States, Italy and Spain were the sources of the acute and convalescent COVID-19 samples.

Participant-given clinical history determined each cohort assignment. Exposed enrollees encountered a COVID-19 case at some point within 2 weeks before study entry. Data came from immunoSEQ multiplex PCR; TCRdb stores just in-frame clones and leaves some out. The repertoire has about 64,000 clones, roughly 70% of them found once; the top ten carry over 50%. Sequenced: PBMCs or T cells enriched from blood (not recorded which). The sequence derives from a woman aged 55-70 years who had been exposed to COVID-19.

The CDR3 bases are TGTGCCAGCAAAAACAATAATTCACCCCTCCACTTT. Its translation: CASKNNNSPLHF. V and J are TRBV12-3 or TRBV12-4 and TRBJ1-6; D is unclear. CDR3 length equals 12 residues. The V end lost 7 bases, the J end lost 5 bases, and 6 bases lay between the germline ends.